One T cell receptor beta chain is described in this entry. Methods used by the authors: Amplified reference gene primers provided the basis for estimating nucleated cell counts. TCRdb's table, derived via immunoSEQ multiplex PCR, lists solely in-frame clones and lacks some. V and J calls and clone size are given by that table; D and trimming were obtained from the DNA. The data show over 300,000 clones, more than 75% seen once. These data originate in a study of blood T cell repertoires in COVID-19. Germline V gene sequence: CDR1 WSHSY, CDR2 SAAADI. This CDR3 region has 15 residues. With 5 bases removed from V and 3 bases from J, the gap between germline ends came to 14 bases. Each participant's cohort was designated according to participant-reported clinical history.

The TCR comes from a woman aged 25-40 years with acute COVID-19. This chain connects TRBV10-2 to TRBJ2-1, with D possibly TRBD2 on 6 matching bases. The material sequenced was PBMCs or T cells enriched from blood (not recorded which). The CDR3 sequence: CASSSGERSYNEQFF. The CDR3 coding sequence is TGCGCCAGCAGTTCGGGGGAGAGGAGCTACAATGAGCAGTTCTTC.